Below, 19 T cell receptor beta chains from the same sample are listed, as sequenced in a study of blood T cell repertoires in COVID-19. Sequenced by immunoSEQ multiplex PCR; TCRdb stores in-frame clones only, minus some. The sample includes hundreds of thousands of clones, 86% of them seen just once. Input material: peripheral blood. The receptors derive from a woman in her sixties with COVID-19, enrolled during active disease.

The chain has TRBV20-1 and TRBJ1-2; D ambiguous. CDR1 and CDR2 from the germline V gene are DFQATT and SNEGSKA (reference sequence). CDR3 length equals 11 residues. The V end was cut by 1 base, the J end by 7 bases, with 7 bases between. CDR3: CSARGVPGYTF. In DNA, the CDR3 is TGCAGTGCTAGAGGAGTCCCTGGCTACACCTTC.

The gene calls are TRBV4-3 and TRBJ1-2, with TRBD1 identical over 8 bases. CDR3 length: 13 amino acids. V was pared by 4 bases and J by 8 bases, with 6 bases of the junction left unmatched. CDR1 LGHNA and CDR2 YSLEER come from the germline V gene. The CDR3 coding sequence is TGCGCCAGCAGCCGGACAGGGCTCGGGGGCTACACCTTC. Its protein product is CASSRTGLGGYTF.

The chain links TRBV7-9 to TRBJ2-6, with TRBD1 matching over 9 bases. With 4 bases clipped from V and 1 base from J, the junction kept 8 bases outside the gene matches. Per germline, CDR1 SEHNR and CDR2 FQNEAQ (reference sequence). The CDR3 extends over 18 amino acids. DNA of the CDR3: TGTGCCAGCAGCTCCCACAGGGGGCGCGTATCTGGGGCCAACGTCCTGACTTTC. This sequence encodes CASSSHRGRVSGANVLTF.

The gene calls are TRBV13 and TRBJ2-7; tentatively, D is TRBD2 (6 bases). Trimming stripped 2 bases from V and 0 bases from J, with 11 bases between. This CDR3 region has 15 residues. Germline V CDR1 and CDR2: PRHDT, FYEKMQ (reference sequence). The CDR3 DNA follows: TGTGCCAGCAGCTTACCGGGAGCAGGCTCCTACGAGCAGTACTTC. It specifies CASSLPGAGSYEQYF.

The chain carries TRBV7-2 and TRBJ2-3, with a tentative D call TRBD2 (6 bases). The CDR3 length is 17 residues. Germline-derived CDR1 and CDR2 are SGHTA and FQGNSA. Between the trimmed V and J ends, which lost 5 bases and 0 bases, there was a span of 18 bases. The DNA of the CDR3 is TGTGCCAGCAGCCAAAGAGTGGATAGCGGAAGCACAGATACGCAGTATTTT. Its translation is CASSQRVDSGSTDTQYF.

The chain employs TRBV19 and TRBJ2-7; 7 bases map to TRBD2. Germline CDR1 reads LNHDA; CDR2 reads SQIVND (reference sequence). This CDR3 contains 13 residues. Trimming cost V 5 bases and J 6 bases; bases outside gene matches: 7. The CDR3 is CASSDQGGAEQYF. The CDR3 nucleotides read TGTGCCAGTAGTGACCAGGGAGGGGCCGAGCAGTACTTC.

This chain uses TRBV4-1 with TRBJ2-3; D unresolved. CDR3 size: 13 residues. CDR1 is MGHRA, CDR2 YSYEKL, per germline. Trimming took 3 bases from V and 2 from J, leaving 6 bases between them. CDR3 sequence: CASSHYPTDTQYF. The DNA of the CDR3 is TGCGCCAGCAGCCACTACCCCACAGATACGCAGTATTTT.

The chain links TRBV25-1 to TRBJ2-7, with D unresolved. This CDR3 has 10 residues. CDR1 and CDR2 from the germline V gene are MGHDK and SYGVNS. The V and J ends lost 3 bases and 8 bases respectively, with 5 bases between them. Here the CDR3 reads CASSDFQQYF. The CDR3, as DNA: TGTGCCAGCAGTGACTTTCAGCAGTACTTC.

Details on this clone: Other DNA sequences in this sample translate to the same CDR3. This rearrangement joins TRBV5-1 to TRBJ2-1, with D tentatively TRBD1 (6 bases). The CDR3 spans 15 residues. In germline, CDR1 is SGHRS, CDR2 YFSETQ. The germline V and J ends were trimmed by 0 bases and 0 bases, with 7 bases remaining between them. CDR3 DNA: TGCGCCAGCAGCTTGGTAGGGGGCTCCTACAATGAGCAGTTCTTC. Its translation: CASSLVGGSYNEQFF. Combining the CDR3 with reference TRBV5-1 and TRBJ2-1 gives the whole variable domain KAGVTQTPRYLIKTRGQQVTLSCSPISGHRSVSWYQQTPGQGLQFLFEYFSETQRNKGNFPGRFSGRQFSNSRSEMNVSTLELGDSALYLCASSLVGGSYNEQFFGPGTRLTVL.

The CDR3 loop is CASSPARGVQNTGELFF. CDR3 DNA: TGTGCCAGCTCACCTGCCAGGGGGGTCCAAAACACCGGGGAGCTGTTTTTT. This chain uses TRBV18 with TRBJ2-2; tentatively, D is TRBD1 (7 bases). Germline V gene sequence: CDR1 KGHSH, CDR2 LQKENI. With 3 bases removed from V and 2 bases from J, the gap between germline ends came to 16 bases. The CDR3 sequence is 17 residues long. The complete variable domain, with remaining parts taken from reference TRBV18 and TRBJ2-2, reads NAGVMQNPRHLVRRRGQEARLRCSPMKGHSHVYWYRQLPEEGLKFMVYLQKENIIDESGMPKERFSAEFPKEGPSILRIQQVVRGDSAAYFCASSPARGVQNTGELFFGEGSRLTVL.

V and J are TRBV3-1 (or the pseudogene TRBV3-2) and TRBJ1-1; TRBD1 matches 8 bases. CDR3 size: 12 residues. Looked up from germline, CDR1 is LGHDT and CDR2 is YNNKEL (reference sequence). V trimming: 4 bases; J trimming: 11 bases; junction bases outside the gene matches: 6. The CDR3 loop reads CASSLSTGDAFF. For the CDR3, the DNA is TGTGCCAGCAGCCTATCGACAGGGGACGCTTTCTTT.

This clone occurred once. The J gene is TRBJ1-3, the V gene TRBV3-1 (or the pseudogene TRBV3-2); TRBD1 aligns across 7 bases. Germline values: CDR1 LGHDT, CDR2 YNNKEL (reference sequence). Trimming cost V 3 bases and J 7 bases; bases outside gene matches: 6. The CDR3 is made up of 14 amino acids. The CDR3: CASSHRGGWNTIYF. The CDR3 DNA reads TGTGCCAGCAGCCATCGAGGGGGCTGGAACACCATATATTTT.

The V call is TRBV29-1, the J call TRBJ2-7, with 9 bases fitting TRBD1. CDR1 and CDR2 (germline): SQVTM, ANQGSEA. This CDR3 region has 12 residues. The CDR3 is CGAQGASYEQYF. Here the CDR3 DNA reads TGCGGAGCACAGGGGGCGTCCTACGAGCAGTACTTC.

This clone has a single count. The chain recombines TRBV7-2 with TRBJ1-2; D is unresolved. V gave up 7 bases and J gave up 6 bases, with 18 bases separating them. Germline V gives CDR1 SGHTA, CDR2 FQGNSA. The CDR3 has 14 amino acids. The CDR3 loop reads CASNSSPLEDGYTF. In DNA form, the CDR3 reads TGTGCCAGCAACTCGTCTCCCCTCGAGGATGGCTACACCTTC. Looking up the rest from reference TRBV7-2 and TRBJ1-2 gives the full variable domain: GAGVSQSPSNKVTEKGKDVELRCDPISGHTALYWYRQSLGQGLEFLIYFQGNSAPDKSGLPSDRFSAERTGGSVSTLTIQRTQQEDSAVYLCASNSSPLEDGYTFGSGTRLTVV.

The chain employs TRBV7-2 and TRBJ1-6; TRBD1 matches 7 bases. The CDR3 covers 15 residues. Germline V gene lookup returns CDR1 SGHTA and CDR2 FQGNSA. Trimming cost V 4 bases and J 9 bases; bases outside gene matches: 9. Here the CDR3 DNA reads TGTGCCAGCAGCTCCCCACAGGGGAGTATTTCACCCCTCCACTTT. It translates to CASSSPQGSISPLHF.

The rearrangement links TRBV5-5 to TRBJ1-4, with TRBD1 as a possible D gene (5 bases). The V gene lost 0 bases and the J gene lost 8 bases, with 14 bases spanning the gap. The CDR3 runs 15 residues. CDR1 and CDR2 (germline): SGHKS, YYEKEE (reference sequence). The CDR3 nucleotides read TGTGCCAGCAGCTTGGGCGGGGCAGGTTGGGAAAAACTGTTTTTT. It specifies CASSLGGAGWEKLFF.

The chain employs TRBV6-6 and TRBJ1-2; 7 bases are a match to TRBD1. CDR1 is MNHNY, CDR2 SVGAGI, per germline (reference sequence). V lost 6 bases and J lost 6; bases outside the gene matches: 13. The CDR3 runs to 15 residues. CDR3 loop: CASRPDRQGGDGYTF. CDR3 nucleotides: TGTGCCAGCAGACCCGATCGACAGGGTGGGGATGGCTACACCTTC.

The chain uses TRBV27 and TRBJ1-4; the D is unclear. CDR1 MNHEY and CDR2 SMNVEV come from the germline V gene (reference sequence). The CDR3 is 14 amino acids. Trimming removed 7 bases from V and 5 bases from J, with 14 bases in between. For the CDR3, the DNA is TGTGCCAGCAAATCCTGGTCGCGGAATGAAAAACTGTTTTTT. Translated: CASKSWSRNEKLFF.

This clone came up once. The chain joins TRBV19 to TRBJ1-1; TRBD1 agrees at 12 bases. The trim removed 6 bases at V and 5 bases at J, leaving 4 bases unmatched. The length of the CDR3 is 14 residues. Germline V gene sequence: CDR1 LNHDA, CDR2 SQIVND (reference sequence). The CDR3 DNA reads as TGTGCCAGTAGACGGGGACAGGGGGCGACTGAAGCTTTCTTT. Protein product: CASRRGQGATEAFF. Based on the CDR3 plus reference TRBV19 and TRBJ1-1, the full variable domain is DGGITQSPKYLFRKEGQNVTLSCEQNLNHDAMYWYRQDPGQGLRLIYYSQIVNDFQKGDIAEGYSVSREKKESFPLTVTSAQKNPTAFYLCASRRGQGATEAFFGQGTRLTVV.